This is a list of T cell receptor beta chains from one sample in a study of blood T cell repertoires in COVID-19. Some clones are missing from TCRdb's copy, which holds only in-frame ones; the method was immunoSEQ multiplex PCR. The table has over 120,000 clones, over 70% seen once. Specimen: peripheral blood. The receptors were sampled from a woman between 55 and 75 years old with acute or convalescent COVID-19. The CDR3 runs from the conserved cysteine through the conserved F or W. The order of the fields is D gene, V gene, clone size, J gene, CDR3 protein, CDR3 DNA. The D gene is left open where the match is weak. The listing skips clone size in some rows; elsewhere it reads once, few, many or a size class.

D: TRBD2; V: TRBV27; size: .; J: TRBJ2-1; CDR3: CASSFPGGEQFF; DNA: TGTGCCAGCAGTTTCCCGGGAGGTGAGCAGTTCTTC
D: .; V: TRBV19; size: .; J: TRBJ1-4; CDR3: CASSIRTINEKLFF; DNA: TGTGCCAGTAGTATTCGGACAATCAATGAAAAACTGTTTTTT
D: .; V: TRBV2; size: few; J: TRBJ2-3; CDR3: CASSEGRGGASSIPDTQYF; DNA: TGTGCCAGCAGTGAGGGTAGAGGAGGAGCATCGTCTATCCCAGATACGCAGTATTTT
D: TRBD1; V: TRBV6-5; size: .; J: TRBJ1-5; CDR3: CATGQGGNQPQHF; DNA: TGTGCCACTGGACAGGGAGGCAATCAGCCCCAGCATTTT
D: .; V: TRBV20-1; size: once; J: TRBJ2-1; CDR3: CSASVGTRSPHEQFF; DNA: TGCAGTGCTAGTGTAGGGACAAGGTCCCCCCATGAGCAGTTCTTC
D: .; V: TRBV7-2; size: .; J: TRBJ2-1; CDR3: CASSYSTQEQFF; DNA: TGTGCCAGCAGCTACAGTACTCAGGAGCAGTTCTTC
D: TRBD2; V: TRBV28; size: few; J: TRBJ2-1; CDR3: CASGQGWTSGRASYNEQFF; DNA: TGTGCCAGCGGCCAAGGGTGGACTAGCGGGAGGGCCTCCTACAATGAGCAGTTCTTC
D: TRBD2; V: TRBV6-5; size: .; J: TRBJ2-3; CDR3: CASKILAGGVDTQYF; DNA: TGTGCCAGCAAAATACTAGCGGGAGGTGTAGATACGCAGTATTTT
D: .; V: TRBV30; size: .; J: TRBJ2-6; CDR3: CAWGSGSGANVLTF; DNA: TGTGCCTGGGGTTCAGGGTCTGGGGCCAACGTCCTGACTTTC
D: TRBD1; V: TRBV30; size: .; J: TRBJ1-3; CDR3: CAWSSGTGFELVAGNTIYF; DNA: TGTGCCTGGAGCTCCGGGACAGGGTTTGAGTTGGTGGCTGGAAACACCATATATTTT
D: .; V: TRBV3-1/TRBV3-2; size: .; J: TRBJ2-6; CDR3: CATTDGGSGANVLTF; DNA: TGTGCCACCACGGACGGGGGCTCTGGGGCCAACGTCCTGACTTTC
D: .; V: TRBV11-2; size: .; J: TRBJ2-2; CDR3: CASSHINRGFQQGPQTLFF; DNA: TGTGCCAGCAGCCACATTAATAGGGGGTTCCAACAGGGTCCTCAGACGCTGTTTTTT
D: .; V: TRBV30; size: .; J: TRBJ1-1; CDR3: CAWDGGAGTEAFF; DNA: TGTGCCTGGGACGGAGGGGCCGGCACTGAAGCTTTCTTT
D: .; V: TRBV3-1/TRBV3-2; size: once; J: TRBJ2-1; CDR3: CASSQDGRVPAYNEQFF; DNA: TGTGCCAGCAGCCAAGACGGGCGGGTACCTGCCTACAATGAGCAGTTCTTC
D: TRBD2; V: TRBV5-6; size: .; J: TRBJ2-1; CDR3: CASSLAGPSYNEQFF; DNA: TGTGCCAGCAGCTTAGCGGGGCCCTCCTACAATGAGCAGTTCTTC
D: .; V: TRBV28; size: .; J: TRBJ2-1; CDR3: CASSPFPGAYNEQFF; DNA: TGTGCCAGCAGCCCCTTTCCGGGAGCCTACAATGAGCAGTTCTTC
D: .; V: TRBV28; size: .; J: TRBJ2-5; CDR3: CASDSGSQYQETQYF; DNA: TGTGCCAGCGATTCCGGGTCCCAGTACCAAGAGACCCAGTACTTC
D: .; V: TRBV29-1; size: .; J: TRBJ2-7; CDR3: CSVGGGTYEQYF; DNA: TGCAGCGTTGGGGGAGGCACCTACGAGCAGTACTTC
D: TRBD1; V: TRBV5-4; size: .; J: TRBJ2-1; CDR3: CASSSRQGSNEQFF; DNA: TGTGCCAGCAGCTCCAGACAGGGGTCGAATGAGCAGTTCTTC
D: .; V: TRBV11-3; size: .; J: TRBJ2-1; CDR3: CASSNRGNEQFF; DNA: TGTGCCAGCAGCAACCGGGGGAATGAGCAGTTCTTC